A single sample is the source of the 8 T cell receptor beta chains below, sequenced in a study of CD8+ T cells in alopecia areata. Following extraction, RNA underwent reverse transcription to cDNA, which served as the sequencing template. Sequenced by immunoSEQ multiplex PCR; TCRdb stores in-frame clones only, minus some. This repertoire holds around 110,000 clones, and none appear only once. The specimen was lesional skin. The receptors were gathered from a C3H/HeJ mouse with alopecia areata. This strain has MHC haplotype H2-k.

This clone was seen ten or more times. Mouse gene names and germline throughout. With the read ending 4 residues before the CDR3 end, the germline J gene is used to fill in that end. V is TRBV13-3 and J is TRBJ2-7, with a weak D call TRBD2 (6 bases). The CDR3 totals 15 residues. CDR1 is NNHDY, CDR2 SYVADS, per germline. The covered CDR3 bases are TGTGCCAGCAGTGATACCCTGGCTTGGGGGTAT. Protein sequence: CASSDTLAWGY. The entire CDR3 protein is CASSDTLAWGYEQYF.

Note on this clone: All gene names here are mouse names. The read terminates 4 residues ahead of where the CDR3 ends, so the germline J gene completes it. This sequence joins TRBV19 and TRBJ1-1; a weak D match, TRBD1 (6 bases). The CDR3 consists of 14 residues. Per the germline V gene, CDR1 is FNHDT and CDR2 is SITEND (reference sequence). The V end was cut by 2 bases, the J end by 4 bases, with 12 bases between. This CDR3 is CASSMGGPGTEVFF. The CDR3 DNA, read in part, is TGTGCCAGCAGTATGGGGGGGCCGGGCACA.

This clone came up a few times. Each gene name is a mouse one. The missing CDR3 end, 4 residues past where the read stops, is filled in from the germline J gene. This sample includes further DNA sequences coding for the same CDR3. V is TRBV19 and J is TRBJ2-1; TRBD1 agrees at 8 bases. The trim removed 5 bases at V and 3 bases at J, leaving 4 bases unmatched. The CDR3 runs to 14 residues. Per the germline V gene, CDR1 is FNHDT and CDR2 is SITEND (reference sequence). Partial CDR3 DNA: TGTGCCAGCAGCCCTGACAGGGGCTATGCT. Translated: CASSPDRGYA. The full CDR3 is CASSPDRGYAEQFF. The variable domain in full, completed from reference TRBV19 and TRBJ2-1, reads GGIITQTPKFLIGQEGQKLTLKCQQNFNHDTMYWYRQDSGKGLRLIYYSITENDLQKGDLSEGYDASREKKSSFSLTVTSAQKNEMAVFLCASSPDRGYAEQFFGPGTRLTVL.

Regarding this clone: Genes and germline come from the mouse. The sequence runs out 4 residues before the end of the CDR3; the remainder is reconstructed from the germline J gene. This rearrangement joins TRBV13-3 to TRBJ1-2; 7 bases are a match to TRBD1. The CDR3 sequence is 14 residues long. The germline V gene has CDR1 NNHDY and CDR2 SYVADS. V lost 5 bases to trimming and J lost 0 bases; unmatched junction nucleotides: 4. CDR3 loop: CASRRGRANSDYTF. Incomplete CDR3 DNA: TGTGCCAGCAGGAGGGGGCGTGCAAACTCC.

This clone was found many times. Germline and genes: mouse. The read gets to within 4 residues of the CDR3 end, and the germline J gene fills in the rest. The V call is TRBV16, the J call TRBJ2-1, with TRBD2 identical over 11 bases. The germline V gene encodes CDR1 SGHSA and CDR2 FRNQAP. V lost 4 bases, J lost 5 bases, and 4 bases stayed unmatched. CDR3 length: 15 amino acids. CDR3 bases read: TGTGCAAGCAGCTCACCGGGACTGGGGGATGCT. Translating gives CASSSPGLGDA. The complete CDR3 reads CASSSPGLGDAEQFF.

A remark on this clone: Germline and genes: mouse. The read terminates 4 residues ahead of where the CDR3 ends, so the germline J gene completes it. The chain links TRBV13-3 to TRBJ2-1; TRBD1 is a possible D gene (5 bases). Germline CDR1 reads NNHDY; CDR2 reads SYVADS. This CDR3 contains 14 residues. With 0 bases removed from V and 4 bases from J, the gap between germline ends came to 8 bases. The sequenced part of the CDR3 DNA is TGTGCCAGCAGTGATGAGGACACATATGCT. Amino acid sequence: CASSDEDTYA. The whole CDR3 protein is CASSDEDTYAEQFF.

Points on this clone: The gene symbols are mouse symbols. Read sequence stops 4 residues before the CDR3 end, and the germline J gene provides the missing end. The V and J genes are TRBV1 and TRBJ1-4; TRBD1 might be the D (5 bases). Trimming took off 4 bases at V and 0 bases at J, with 12 bases between the two ends. This CDR3 is built from 16 residues. Germline CDR1 NSQYPW, CDR2 LRSPGD (reference sequence). CDR3 amino acids: CTCSGTYAISNERLFF. Incomplete CDR3 DNA: TGCACCTGCAGTGGGACATATGCTATTTCCAACGAA.

This clone was counted a few times. Each gene name is a mouse one. From the germline J gene comes the end of the CDR3, since the read stops 4 residues before it. The gene calls are TRBV13-1 and TRBJ2-7; D may be TRBD2 (7 bases). The CDR3 has 14 amino acids. Germline CDR1 NSHNY, CDR2 SYGAGN. The DNA read from the CDR3 is TGTGCCAGCAGTGATGCCGGGGGGCGCGAT. Encoded protein: CASSDAGGRD. The full CDR3 protein is CASSDAGGRDEQYF.